This TCR beta chain derives from a study of cytomegalovirus exposure and HLA in healthy donors. In regard to this clone: Its antigen is still unknown.

The PCR ran on 60 Vbeta and 13 Jbeta primers. Assay: immunoSEQ multiplex PCR; the TCRdb copy retains only in-frame clones and omits some. The table for this sample gives 200,000 to 250,000 clones. The study's findings and limits: There were reportedly fewer N-insertions in an Asian-associated ancestry cluster than the roughly 700-donor mean, in a later analysis.

CDR1 and CDR2 from the germline V gene are SNHLY and FYNNEI. The CDR3 contains 12 residues. Trimming removed 6 bases at V and 1 base at J, with 4 bases between. This clonotype was sampled from a woman aged 25 to 39 in good health and CMV-seropositive. The source material was PBMCs. The V call is TRBV2, the J call TRBJ1-5, with unresolved D. Here the CDR3 DNA reads TGTGCCAGCAGAGCAAGCAATCAGCCCCAGCATTTT. Its translation: CASRASNQPQHF.